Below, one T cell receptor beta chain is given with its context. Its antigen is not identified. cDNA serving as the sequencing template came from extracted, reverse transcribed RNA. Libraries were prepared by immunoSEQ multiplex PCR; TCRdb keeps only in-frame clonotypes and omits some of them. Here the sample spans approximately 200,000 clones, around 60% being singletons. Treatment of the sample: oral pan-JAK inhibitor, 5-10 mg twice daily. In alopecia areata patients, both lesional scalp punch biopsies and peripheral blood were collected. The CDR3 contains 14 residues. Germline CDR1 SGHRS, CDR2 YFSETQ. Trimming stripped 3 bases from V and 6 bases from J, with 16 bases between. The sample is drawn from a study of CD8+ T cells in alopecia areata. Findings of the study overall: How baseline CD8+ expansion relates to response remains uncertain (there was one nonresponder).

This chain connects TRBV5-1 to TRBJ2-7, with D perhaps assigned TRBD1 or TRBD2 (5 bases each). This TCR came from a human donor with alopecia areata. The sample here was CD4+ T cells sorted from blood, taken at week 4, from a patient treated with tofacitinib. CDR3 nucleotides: TGCGCCAGCAGCTCACTCATTCCGGGGACCGAGCAGTACTTC. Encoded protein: CASSSLIPGTEQYF.